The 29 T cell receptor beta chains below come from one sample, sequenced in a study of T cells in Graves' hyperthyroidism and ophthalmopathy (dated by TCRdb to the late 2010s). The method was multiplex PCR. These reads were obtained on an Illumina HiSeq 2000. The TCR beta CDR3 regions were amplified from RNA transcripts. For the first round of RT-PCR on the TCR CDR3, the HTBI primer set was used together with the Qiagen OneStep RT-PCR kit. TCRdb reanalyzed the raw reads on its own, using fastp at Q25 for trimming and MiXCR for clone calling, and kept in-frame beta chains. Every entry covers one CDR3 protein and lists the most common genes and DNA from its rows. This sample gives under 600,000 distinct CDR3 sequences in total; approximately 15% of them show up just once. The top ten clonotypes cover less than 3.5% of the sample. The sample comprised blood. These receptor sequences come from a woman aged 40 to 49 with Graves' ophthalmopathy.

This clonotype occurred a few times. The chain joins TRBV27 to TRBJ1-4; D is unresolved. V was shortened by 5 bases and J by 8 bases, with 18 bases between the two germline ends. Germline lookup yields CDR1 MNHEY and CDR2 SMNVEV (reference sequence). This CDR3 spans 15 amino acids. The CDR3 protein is CASSRFGQEDEKLFF. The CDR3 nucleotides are TGTGCCAGCAGTCGGTTCGGGCAGGAAGACGAAAAACTGTTTTTT.

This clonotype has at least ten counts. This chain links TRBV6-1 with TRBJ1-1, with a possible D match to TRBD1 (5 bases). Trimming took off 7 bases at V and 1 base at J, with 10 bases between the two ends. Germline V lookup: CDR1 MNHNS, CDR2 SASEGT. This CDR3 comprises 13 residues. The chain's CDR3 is CASNRQGNTEAFF. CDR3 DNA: TGTGCCAGCAACCGCCAGGGGAACACTGAAGCTTTCTTT.

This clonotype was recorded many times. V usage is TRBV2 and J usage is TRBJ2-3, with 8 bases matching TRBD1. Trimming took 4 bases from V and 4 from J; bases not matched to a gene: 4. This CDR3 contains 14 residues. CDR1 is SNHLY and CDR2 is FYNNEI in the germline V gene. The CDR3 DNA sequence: TGTGCCAGCAGTGCCGACAGGGGCGCAGATACGCAGTATTTT. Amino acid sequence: CASSADRGADTQYF.

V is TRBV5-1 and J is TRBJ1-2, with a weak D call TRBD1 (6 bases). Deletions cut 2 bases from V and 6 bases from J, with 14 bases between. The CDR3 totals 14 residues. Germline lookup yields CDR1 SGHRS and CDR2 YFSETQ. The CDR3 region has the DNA TGCGCCAGCAGCTTAACAGGGTATGGCGATGGCTACACCTTC. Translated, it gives CASSLTGYGDGYTF.

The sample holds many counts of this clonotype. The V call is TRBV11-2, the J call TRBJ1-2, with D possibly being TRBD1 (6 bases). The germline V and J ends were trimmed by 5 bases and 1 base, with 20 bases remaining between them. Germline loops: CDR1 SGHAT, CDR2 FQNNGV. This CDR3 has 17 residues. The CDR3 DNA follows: TGTGCCAGCAGCCCAGGGAGGGGGAGAGGCGGTAACTATGGCTACACCTTC. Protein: CASSPGRGRGGNYGYTF.

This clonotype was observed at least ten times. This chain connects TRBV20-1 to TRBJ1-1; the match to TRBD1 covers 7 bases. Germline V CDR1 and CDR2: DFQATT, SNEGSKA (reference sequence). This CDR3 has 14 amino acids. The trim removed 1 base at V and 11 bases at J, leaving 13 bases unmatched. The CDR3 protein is CSARATYPTGAAFF. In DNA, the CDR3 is TGCAGTGCTAGAGCCACCTATCCTACAGGGGCGGCTTTCTTT.

In nucleotides, the CDR3 is TGTGCCAGCAGCCAGACGGAGACAGGCCCCCCGGAGACCCAGTACTTC. Translation gives CASSQTETGPPETQYF. J is TRBJ2-5 and V is TRBV5-8, with a tentative D call TRBD1 (6 bases). Germline V lookup: CDR1 SGHTS, CDR2 YDEGEE. V dropped 4 bases and J dropped 5 bases, with 21 bases sitting between them. CDR3 length: 16 residues.

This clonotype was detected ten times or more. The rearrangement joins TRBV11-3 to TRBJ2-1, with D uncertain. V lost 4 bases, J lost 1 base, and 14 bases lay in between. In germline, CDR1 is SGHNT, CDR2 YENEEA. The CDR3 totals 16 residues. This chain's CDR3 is CASSSRRAGSYNEQFF. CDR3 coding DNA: TGTGCCAGCAGCTCCCGAAGGGCAGGATCCTACAATGAGCAGTTCTTC. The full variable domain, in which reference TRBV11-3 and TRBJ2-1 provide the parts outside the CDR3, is EAGVVQSPRYKIIEKKQPVAFWCNPISGHNTLYWYLQNLGQGPELLIRYENEEAVDDSQLPKDRFSAERLKGVDSTLKIQPAELGDSAVYLCASSSRRAGSYNEQFFGPGTRLTVL.

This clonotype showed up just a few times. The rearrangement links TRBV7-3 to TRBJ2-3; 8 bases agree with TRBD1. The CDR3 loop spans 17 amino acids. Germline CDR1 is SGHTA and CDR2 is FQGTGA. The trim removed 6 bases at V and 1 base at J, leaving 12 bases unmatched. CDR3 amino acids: CASSRYGPGQGTDTQYF. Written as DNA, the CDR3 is TGTGCCAGCAGTAGATATGGTCCGGGACAGGGCACAGATACGCAGTATTTT.

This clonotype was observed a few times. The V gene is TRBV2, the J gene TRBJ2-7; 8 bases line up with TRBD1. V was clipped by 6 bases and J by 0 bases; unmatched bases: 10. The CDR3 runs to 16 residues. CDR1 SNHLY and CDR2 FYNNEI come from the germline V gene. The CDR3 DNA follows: TGTGCCAGCAGGGAAACGACAGGGGCGAGCTCCTACGAGCAGTACTTC. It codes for CASRETTGASSYEQYF.

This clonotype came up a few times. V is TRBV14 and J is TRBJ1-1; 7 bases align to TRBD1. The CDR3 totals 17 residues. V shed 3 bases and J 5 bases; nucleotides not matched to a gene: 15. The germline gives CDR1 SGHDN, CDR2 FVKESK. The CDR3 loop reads CASSQTTYRGGETEAFF. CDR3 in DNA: TGTGCCAGCAGCCAGACAACCTACAGGGGAGGGGAGACTGAAGCTTTCTTT. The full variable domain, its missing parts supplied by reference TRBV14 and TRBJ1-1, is EAGVTQFPSHSVIEKGQTVTLRCDPISGHDNLYWYRRVMGKEIKFLLHFVKESKQDESGMPNNRFLAERTGGTYSTLKVQPAELEDSGVYFCASSQTTYRGGETEAFFGQGTRLTVV.

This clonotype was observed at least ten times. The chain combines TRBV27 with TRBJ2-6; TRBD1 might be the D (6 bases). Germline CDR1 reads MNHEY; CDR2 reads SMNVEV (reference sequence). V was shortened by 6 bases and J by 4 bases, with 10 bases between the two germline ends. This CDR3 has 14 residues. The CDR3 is CASRGGLGANVLTF. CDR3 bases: TGTGCCAGCAGAGGGGGTCTGGGGGCCAACGTCCTGACTTTC.

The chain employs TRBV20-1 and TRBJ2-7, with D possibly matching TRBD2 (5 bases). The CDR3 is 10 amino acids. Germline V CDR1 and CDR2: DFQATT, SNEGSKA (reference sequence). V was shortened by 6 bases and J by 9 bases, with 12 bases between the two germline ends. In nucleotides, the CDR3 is TGCAGTGCGGAGCAAACTAGGCAGTACTTC. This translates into CSAEQTRQYF.

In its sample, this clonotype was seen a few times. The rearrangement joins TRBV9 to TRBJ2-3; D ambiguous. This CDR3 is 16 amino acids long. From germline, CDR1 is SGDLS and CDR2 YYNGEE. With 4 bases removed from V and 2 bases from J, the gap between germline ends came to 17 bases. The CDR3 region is CASSRTDGVLTDTQYF. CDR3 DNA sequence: TGTGCCAGCAGCCGTACCGACGGCGTCCTCACAGATACGCAGTATTTT.

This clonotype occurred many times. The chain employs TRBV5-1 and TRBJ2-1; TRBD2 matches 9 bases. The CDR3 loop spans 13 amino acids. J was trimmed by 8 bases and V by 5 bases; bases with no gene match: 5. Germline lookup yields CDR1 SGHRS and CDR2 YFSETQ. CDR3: CASRISGSHEQFF. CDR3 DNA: TGCGCCAGCAGAATTAGCGGGAGCCATGAGCAGTTCTTC.

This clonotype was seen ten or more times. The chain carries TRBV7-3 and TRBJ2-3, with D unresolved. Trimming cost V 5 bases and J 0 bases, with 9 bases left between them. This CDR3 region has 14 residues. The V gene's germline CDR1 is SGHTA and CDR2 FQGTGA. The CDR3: CASSTSSSTDTQYF. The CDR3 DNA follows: TGTGCCAGCAGCACCAGCAGCAGCACAGATACGCAGTATTTT.

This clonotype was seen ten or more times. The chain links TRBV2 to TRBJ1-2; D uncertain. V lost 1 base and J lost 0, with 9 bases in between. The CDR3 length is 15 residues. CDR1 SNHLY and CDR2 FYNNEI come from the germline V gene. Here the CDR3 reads CASSEVRHTNYGYTF. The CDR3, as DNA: TGTGCCAGCAGTGAAGTGCGGCACACTAACTATGGCTACACCTTC.

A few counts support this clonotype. In DNA form, the CDR3 reads TGTGCCACCAGCAGGGAGCTAACCGCTAGCACAGATACGCAGTATTTT. It specifies CATSRELTASTDTQYF. V gene TRBV15 combines with J gene TRBJ2-3; D gene unclear. The CDR3 contains 16 residues. Germline lookup yields CDR1 LNHNV and CDR2 YYDKDF (reference sequence). The V gene lost 3 bases and the J gene lost 0 bases, with 13 bases spanning the gap.

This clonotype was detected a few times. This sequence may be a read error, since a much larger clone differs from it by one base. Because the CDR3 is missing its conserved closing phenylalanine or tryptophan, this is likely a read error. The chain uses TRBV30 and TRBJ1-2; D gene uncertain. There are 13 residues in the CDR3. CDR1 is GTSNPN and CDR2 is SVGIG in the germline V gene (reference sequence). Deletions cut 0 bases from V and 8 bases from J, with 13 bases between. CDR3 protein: CAWSVTPEGGYTI. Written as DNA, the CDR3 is TGTGCCTGGAGTGTAACACCCGAAGGAGGCTACACCATC.

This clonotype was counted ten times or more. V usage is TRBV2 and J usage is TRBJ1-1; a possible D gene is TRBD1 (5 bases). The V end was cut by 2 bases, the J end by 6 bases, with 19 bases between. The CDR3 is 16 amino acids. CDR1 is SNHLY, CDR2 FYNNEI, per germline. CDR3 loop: CASSERAGPWKAEAFF. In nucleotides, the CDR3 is TGTGCCAGCAGTGAAAGGGCAGGGCCATGGAAAGCTGAAGCTTTCTTT.

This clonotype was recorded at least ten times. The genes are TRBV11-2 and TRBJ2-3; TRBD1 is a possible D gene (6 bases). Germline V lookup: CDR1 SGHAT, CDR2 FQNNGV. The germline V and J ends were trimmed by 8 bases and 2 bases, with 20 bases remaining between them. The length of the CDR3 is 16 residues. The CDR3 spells CASQGSYRDNTDTQYF. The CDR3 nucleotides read TGTGCCAGCCAAGGGTCCTACAGGGACAACACAGATACGCAGTATTTT.

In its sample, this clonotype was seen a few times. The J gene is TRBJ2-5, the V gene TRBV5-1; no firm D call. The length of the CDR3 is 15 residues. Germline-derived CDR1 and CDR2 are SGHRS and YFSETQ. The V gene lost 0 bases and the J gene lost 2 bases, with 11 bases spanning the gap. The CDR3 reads CASSLGAVGQETQYF. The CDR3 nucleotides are TGCGCCAGCAGCTTGGGGGCGGTAGGGCAAGAGACCCAGTACTTC.

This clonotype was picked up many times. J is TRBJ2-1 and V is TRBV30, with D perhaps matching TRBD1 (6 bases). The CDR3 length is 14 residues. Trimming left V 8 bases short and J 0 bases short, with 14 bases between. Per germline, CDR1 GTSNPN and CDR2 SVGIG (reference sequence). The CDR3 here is CAGYRDISYNEQFF. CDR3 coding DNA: TGTGCCGGCTACCGGGACATCTCCTACAATGAGCAGTTCTTC.

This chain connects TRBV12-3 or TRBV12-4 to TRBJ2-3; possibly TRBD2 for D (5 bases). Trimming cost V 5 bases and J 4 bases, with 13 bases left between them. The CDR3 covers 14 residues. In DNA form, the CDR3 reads TGTGCCAGCAGTCCGACTACCCCCGCAGATACGCAGTATTTT. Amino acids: CASSPTTPADTQYF.

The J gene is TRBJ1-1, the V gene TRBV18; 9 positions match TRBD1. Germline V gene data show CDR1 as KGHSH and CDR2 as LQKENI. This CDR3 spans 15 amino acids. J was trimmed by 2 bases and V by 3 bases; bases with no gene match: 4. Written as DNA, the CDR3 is TGTGCCAGCTCACCGGGACAGGGATCAAACACTGAAGCTTTCTTT. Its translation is CASSPGQGSNTEAFF. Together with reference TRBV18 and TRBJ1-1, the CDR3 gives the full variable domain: NAGVMQNPRHLVRRRGQEARLRCSPMKGHSHVYWYRQLPEEGLKFMVYLQKENIIDESGMPKERFSAEFPKEGPSILRIQQVVRGDSAAYFCASSPGQGSNTEAFFGQGTRLTVV.

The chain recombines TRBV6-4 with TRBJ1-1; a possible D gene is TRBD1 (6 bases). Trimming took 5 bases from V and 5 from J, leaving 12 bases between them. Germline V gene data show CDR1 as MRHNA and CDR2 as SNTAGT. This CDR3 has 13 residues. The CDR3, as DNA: TGTGCCAGCAGTATCGAAAGGGGGACTGAAGCTTTCTTT. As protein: CASSIERGTEAFF.

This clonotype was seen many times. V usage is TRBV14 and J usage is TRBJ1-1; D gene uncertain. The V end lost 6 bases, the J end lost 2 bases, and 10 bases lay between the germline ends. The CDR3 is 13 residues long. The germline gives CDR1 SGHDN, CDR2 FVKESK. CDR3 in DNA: TGTGCCAGCAGGCCACACGGAAACACTGAAGCTTTCTTT. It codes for CASRPHGNTEAFF. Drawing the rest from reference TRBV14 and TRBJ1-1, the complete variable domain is EAGVTQFPSHSVIEKGQTVTLRCDPISGHDNLYWYRRVMGKEIKFLLHFVKESKQDESGMPNNRFLAERTGGTYSTLKVQPAELEDSGVYFCASRPHGNTEAFFGQGTRLTVV.

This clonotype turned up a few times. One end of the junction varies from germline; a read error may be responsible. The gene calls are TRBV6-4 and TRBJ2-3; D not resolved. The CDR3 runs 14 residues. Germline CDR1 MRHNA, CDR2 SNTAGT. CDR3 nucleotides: TGTGCCAGCAGTGACTCTTACGGGTCGGATACGCGGTATTTT. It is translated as CASSDSYGSDTRYF.

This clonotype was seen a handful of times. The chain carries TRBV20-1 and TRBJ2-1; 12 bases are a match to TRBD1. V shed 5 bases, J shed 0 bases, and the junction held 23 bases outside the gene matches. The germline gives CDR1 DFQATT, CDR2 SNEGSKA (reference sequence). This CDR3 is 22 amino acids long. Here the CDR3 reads CSALPGQGAPMVGRSSYNEQFF. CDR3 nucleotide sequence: TGCAGTGCTCTTCCGGGACAGGGGGCACCCATGGTCGGAAGGAGCTCCTACAATGAGCAGTTCTTC.